This T cell receptor beta chain was sequenced for a study of cytomegalovirus exposure and HLA in healthy donors. Overall study findings and caveats: Immune exposure information comprised only CMV serostatus. Testing in vitro showed a few CMV-associated chains specific for CMV antigens.

The PCR had 60 Vbeta and 13 Jbeta primers. Using immunoSEQ multiplex PCR, the repertoire was profiled, and TCRdb retains in-frame clones only, with some absent. The sample gives 110,000 to 150,000 clones, roughly 79% of which show up once; under 10% is in the top ten. For this clone: What it recognizes is unknown.

Germline loops: CDR1 SNHLY, CDR2 FYNNEI. V was pared by 5 bases and J by 3 bases, with 8 bases between. The CDR3 covers 13 residues. This TCR was sampled from a woman aged 60-75 years in good health and CMV-seropositive. This chain joins TRBV2 and TRBJ1-5; TRBD1 is a possible D gene (6 bases). Sample: PBMCs. Here the CDR3 DNA reads TGTGCCAGCAGTAGACAGGACAATCAGCCCCAGCATTTT. Encoded protein: CASSRQDNQPQHF.